The clone carrying this T cell receptor beta chain was counted at least ten times. Antigen: not known. An end of the junction does not agree with germline; a read error may underlie this. Both iRepertoire HTBI primers and Arm-PCR of CDR3 regions were used to build the TCR beta libraries. TCRdb fed the multiplex PCR reads into MiXCR, producing one record per CDR3 protein. This table has 360,000 or so distinct CDR3 sequences, roughly 24% appearing once. The data derive from a study of regulatory T cells in long-lasting Graves disease. Time point described: persistent/refractory GD, antithyroid drugs over 5 years with positive TRAb. Researchers made the TCR library from RNA that was extracted from PBMCs. EDTA tubes collected around 10 milliliters of peripheral blood. Study-level findings and limits: Under persistent disease, TRBV28, TRBJ1-2 and TRBJ2-5 were used preferentially. Possibly, accuracy suffered from the small sample size.

This CDR3 spans 13 amino acids. Germline CDR1 reads SGHRS; CDR2 reads YFSETQ. The genes are TRBV5-1 and TRBJ1-1; D is unresolved. The sequenced sample was peripheral blood mononuclear cells (PBMCs), obtained when the disease was refractory, from a patient treated with antithyroid drugs. The source is a woman in her thirties or forties with Graves disease. The CDR3 is CASSSQENAEAFF. For the CDR3, the DNA is TGCGCCAGCAGCTCCCAGGAGAACGCTGAAGCTTTCTTT. Full variable domain (missing parts from reference TRBV5-1 and TRBJ1-1): KAGVTQTPRYLIKTRGQQVTLSCSPISGHRSVSWYQQTPGQGLQFLFEYFSETQRNKGNFPGRFSGRQFSNSRSEMNVSTLELGDSALYLCASSSQENAEAFFGQGTRLTVV.